This TCR beta chain was obtained from a study of CD8 T cells in Susac syndrome. As for the study in general: At the time their blood was drawn, patients with Susac syndrome were either therapy-naive, on corticosteroids (with some of them also receiving intravenous immunoglobulin), or on intravenous immunoglobulin alone.

The CDR3 length is 14 residues. Germline V CDR1 and CDR2: SGHDT, YYEEEE. The ends were cut back, 2 bases at V and 1 base at J, with 9 bases in the middle. Random hexamers were used to reverse transcribe about 0.45 to 1 ug of RNA. Amplification of TCR beta CDR3 across 54 Vbeta and 13 Jbeta was performed with immunoSEQ multiplex PCR. From the immunoSEQ multiplex PCR reads, TCRdb called clonotypes with MiXCR, one entry per CDR3 protein. The sample yields 140,000 or so distinct CDR3 sequences, roughly 95% seen once. Susac syndrome patients met recently defined diagnostic criteria for definite or probable disease. Negative isolation yielded CD4+ and CD8+ T cells, and FACS enriched TEMRA cells.

The clonotype originates from a human donor with Susac syndrome. The gene calls are TRBV5-6 and TRBJ1-1; D perhaps matches TRBD1 (5 bases). The material sequenced was CD4+ T cells from PBMCs. The CDR3 DNA follows: TGTGCCAGCAGCTTCCCGGGACGGAACACTGAAGCTTTCTTT. It translates to CASSFPGRNTEAFF.